This T cell receptor (beta chain) was identified in a study of T cell responses to AZD1222 COVID-19 vaccine. Germline V gene lookup returns CDR1 SEHNR and CDR2 FQNEAQ (reference sequence). Trimming removed 8 bases from V and 3 bases from J; junction bases left unmatched: 11. The CDR3 has 15 amino acids. Here immunoSEQ multiplex PCR was the method, and the copy in TCRdb shows in-frame clones only, minus some. The table shows some 150,000 clones, with more than 80% occurring only once. This clone was detected only once. The clonotype was recovered from an adult who received the MenACWY meningococcal vaccine as a control. Sequencing was performed on peripheral blood, taken 28 days after the second dose of the MenACWY control vaccine. The rearrangement joins TRBV7-9 to TRBJ1-2; 8 nucleotides align to TRBD1. The CDR3, as DNA: TGTGCCAGCCTTAGACAGGGGCGGGAGGACTATGGCTACACCTTC. Residues: CASLRQGREDYGYTF. Looking up the rest from reference TRBV7-9 and TRBJ1-2 gives the full variable domain: DTGVSQNPRHKITKRGQNVTFRCDPISEHNRLYWYRQTLGQGPEFLTYFQNEAQLEKSRLLSDRFSAERPKGSFSTLEIQRTEQGDSAMYLCASLRQGREDYGYTFGSGTRLTVV.